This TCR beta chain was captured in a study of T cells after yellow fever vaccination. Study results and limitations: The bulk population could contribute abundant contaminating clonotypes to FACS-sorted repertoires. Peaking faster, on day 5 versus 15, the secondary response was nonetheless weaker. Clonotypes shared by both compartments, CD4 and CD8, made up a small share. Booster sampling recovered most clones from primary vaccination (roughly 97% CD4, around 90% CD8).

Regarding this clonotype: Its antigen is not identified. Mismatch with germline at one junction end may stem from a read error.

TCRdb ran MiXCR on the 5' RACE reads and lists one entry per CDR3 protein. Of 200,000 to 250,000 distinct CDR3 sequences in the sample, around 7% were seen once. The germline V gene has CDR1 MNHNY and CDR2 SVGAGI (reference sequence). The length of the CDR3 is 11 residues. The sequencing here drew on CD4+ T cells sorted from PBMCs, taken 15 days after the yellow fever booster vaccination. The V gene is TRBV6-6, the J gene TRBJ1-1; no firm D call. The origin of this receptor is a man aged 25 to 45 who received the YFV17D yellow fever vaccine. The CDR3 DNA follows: TGTGCCATCAGTTATGACACTGAAGCTTTCTTT. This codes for CAISYDTEAFF.